This record covers a single T cell receptor beta chain. Its specific antigen is unknown. Base qualities were left out, and no much larger clone turns up one base away. The data are from a study of blood T cell repertoires in COVID-19 (dated by TCRdb to between 2020 and 2021). Looking at the study overall: Samples from collaborators originated in the United States, Italy and Spain and spanned both the acute and convalescent phases of COVID-19. The repertoires were released in a freely available public database intended as a resource for research on the immune response to SARS-CoV-2. Samples came from the ongoing ImmuneRACE study (first 160 participants) plus 1,254 subjects from 6 global collaborators. The material from the prospective study consisted of cDNA or gDNA derived from T cells, B-cell-depleted T cells, or PBMCs. Subjects who had been exposed to COVID-19, were actively infected with it, or had recovered from it provided the deeply sampled blood TCRbeta repertoires that made up the dataset. The sample metadata nearly always contained a de-identified subject ID, COVID-19 status, age in years and sex. Where HLA class I and class II types were available, the types were taken from metadata supplied by the sample provider, not from assay-based typing. Overall study results and their limits: The amount of clinical and demographic metadata varied by source and participant and was provided uncurated.

TCRbeta CDR3 regions were amplified from genomic DNA using the immunoSEQ Assay, a bias-controlled multiplex PCR. As for the original processing: Within the assay, amplification of reference gene primers was used to estimate how many nucleated cells each sample contained. Sequence reads were collapsed and filtered to measure the absolute abundance of every unique TCRbeta CDR3 rearrangement. For each sample, productive Simpson clonality was calculated as the square root of Simpson's diversity index across productive rearrangements. TCRdb re-hosts the immuneACCESS table, in-frame sequences only. Its copies lack some clones; in the studies checked, an unresolved V gene accounts for under half of them, and the cause for the rest is not known. The D gene and trimming were derived from the DNA, and the V and J assignments and clone size from that table. This sample lists around 60,000 clones; 65% to 90% were detected once. The ten largest account for 5.6% of the sample.

Whole blood was collected in K2EDTA tubes by collaborating institutions according to the institutions' own protocols. For TCRbeta analysis, collaborators shipped samples in one of three forms: frozen whole blood, isolated PBMCs, or DNA extracted from either of those sample types. This receptor was obtained from a woman aged 60-75 years with acute or convalescent COVID-19. What was sequenced was peripheral blood.

CDR3 sequence: CASSRGQLNTEAFF. The sequenced DNA: TGTGCCAGCAGCCGAGGGCAGCTAAACACTGAAGCTTTCTTT. The chain is made from TRBV5-6 and TRBJ1-1; a confident D gene designation cannot be given. From cysteine to phenylalanine, the CDR3 is 14 amino acids long. The sequence is cut down to CDR3 DNA, 42 bases in frame from base 1. V drops 4 bases and J drops 2 bases, leaving 12 bases in between. In the germline V gene, CDR1 corresponds to SGHDT and CDR2 to YYEEEE.